The 20 T cell receptor beta chains listed next were all sequenced from one sample in a study of cytomegalovirus exposure and HLA in healthy donors. It was with 60 Vbeta and 13 Jbeta primers that the PCR ran. Here immunoSEQ multiplex PCR was the method, and the copy in TCRdb shows in-frame clones only, minus some. Seen here are 150,000 to 200,000 clones, 82% observed once, and the top ten hold approximately 1.4%. Sequences were obtained from PBMCs. These TCRs come from a girl aged 10-17 years in good health and CMV-seropositive.

This clone occurred a few times. The CDR3 DNA follows: TGTGCCAGCACCTTCGGGGACAGGGAAACCTACGAGCAGTACTTC. Protein: CASTFGDRETYEQYF. The chain combines TRBV28 with TRBJ2-7; the match to TRBD1 covers 9 bases. Trimming at V came to 7 bases and at J to 2 bases, leaving 9 bases not matched to a gene. Germline-derived CDR1 and CDR2 are MDHEN and SYDVKM. This CDR3 comprises 15 residues.

The chain recombines TRBV5-6 with TRBJ2-2, with D perhaps TRBD1 (6 bases). The CDR3 extends over 13 amino acids. Germline-derived CDR1 and CDR2 are SGHDT and YYEEEE. With 7 bases removed from V and 4 bases from J, the gap between germline ends came to 11 bases. The DNA for the CDR3 is TGTGCCAGCGAGGGGGAGATCACCGGGGAGCTGTTTTTT. Translating it yields CASEGEITGELFF.

This sequence joins TRBV19 and TRBJ2-1; 10 nucleotides line up with TRBD2. This CDR3 is 15 amino acids long. J lost 8 bases, V lost 9 bases, and 13 bases had no gene match. Germline-derived CDR1 and CDR2 are LNHDA and SQIVND (reference sequence). In DNA, the CDR3 is TGTGCCAGCTCAACTAGCGGGATGTCCTGGGATGAGCAGTTCTTC. Translating gives CASSTSGMSWDEQFF.

This sequence joins TRBV5-1 and TRBJ2-3, with 8 bases matching TRBD2. The length of the CDR3 is 17 residues. V shed 4 bases, J shed 3 bases, and the junction held 13 bases outside the gene matches. Germline V gives CDR1 SGHRS, CDR2 YFSETQ. This chain's CDR3 is CASSPSPGGVTTDTQYF. As DNA, the CDR3 is TGCGCCAGCAGCCCCTCCCCGGGAGGGGTTACGACAGATACGCAGTATTTT.

The V and J genes are TRBV7-6 and TRBJ2-3; no definite D call. V lost 0 bases, J lost 6 bases, and 4 bases lay in between. From germline, CDR1 is SGHVS and CDR2 FNYEAQ. The CDR3 is 12 residues long. The chain's CDR3 is CASSLARDTQYF. Here the CDR3 DNA reads TGTGCCAGCAGCTTAGCTCGGGATACGCAGTATTTT.

The chain uses TRBV7-9 and TRBJ2-7; perhaps TRBD1 as D (6 bases). The CDR3 runs to 12 residues. Between the trimmed V and J ends, which lost 4 bases and 5 bases, there was a span of 9 bases. CDR1 SEHNR and CDR2 FQNEAQ come from the germline V gene (reference sequence). The CDR3 DNA follows: TGTGCCAGCAGCTCCACAGGGAACGAGCAGTACTTC. It yields the protein CASSSTGNEQYF.

The chain uses TRBV5-4 and TRBJ1-2, with D possibly matching TRBD1 (5 bases). In germline, CDR1 is SGHNT, CDR2 YYREEE (reference sequence). The CDR3 covers 15 residues. V was cut by 0 bases and J by 1 base, with 10 bases left in between. CDR3 in amino acids: CASSLEPGVNYGYTF. In DNA form, the CDR3 reads TGTGCCAGCAGCTTGGAGCCGGGGGTTAACTATGGCTACACCTTC.

The chain carries TRBV4-3 and TRBJ1-1; TRBD1 matches 8 bases. CDR3 length: 14 amino acids. With 3 bases clipped from V and 4 bases from J, the junction kept 4 bases outside the gene matches. The germline V gene encodes CDR1 LGHNA and CDR2 YSLEER. CDR3 sequence (DNA): TGCGCCAGCAGCCAGGCTGGACAGGGCACTGAAGCTTTCTTT. Amino acids: CASSQAGQGTEAFF.

This clone was observed a few times. The genes are TRBV25-1 and TRBJ2-7; a possible D gene is TRBD2 (6 bases). This CDR3 spans 12 amino acids. In germline, CDR1 is MGHDK, CDR2 SYGVNS. The CDR3 nucleotides read TGTGCTACGCGGGGAAACTCCTACGAGCAGTACTTC. This codes for CATRGNSYEQYF.

This clone occurred a few times. V gene TRBV9 combines with J gene TRBJ2-3, with a weak D call TRBD2 (6 bases). Germline CDR1 and CDR2: SGDLS and YYNGEE. The V gene lost 3 bases and the J gene lost 2 bases, with 19 bases spanning the gap. The CDR3 extends over 17 amino acids. The CDR3 sequence is CASSARGLAHYTDTQYF. The DNA for the CDR3 is TGTGCCAGCAGCGCCAGAGGGCTAGCGCACTACACAGATACGCAGTATTTT. Full variable domain (remainder filled in from reference TRBV9 and TRBJ2-3): DSGVTQTPKHLITATGQRVTLRCSPRSGDLSVYWYQQSLDQGLQFLIQYYNGEERAKGNILERFSAQQFPDLHSELNLSSLELGDSALYFCASSARGLAHYTDTQYFGPGTRLTVL.

The V gene is TRBV5-4, the J gene TRBJ1-3, with D unclear. V was shortened by 3 bases and J by 1 base, with 8 bases between the two germline ends. Germline V gene sequence: CDR1 SGHNT, CDR2 YYREEE (reference sequence). The CDR3 loop spans 14 amino acids. The CDR3 sequence is CASSSYSSGNTIYF. CDR3 in DNA: TGTGCCAGCAGCTCCTACTCTTCTGGAAACACCATATATTTT.

The CDR3, as DNA: TGTGCCAGTAGTACCATCGACAGGGTAGGCTCCTACGAGCAGTACTTC. Translating it yields CASSTIDRVGSYEQYF. The rearrangement uses TRBV19 and TRBJ2-7; 7 positions match TRBD1. The CDR3 has 16 amino acids. The V and J ends lost 4 bases and 0 bases, in that order; junction bases with no gene match: 9. In germline, CDR1 is LNHDA, CDR2 SQIVND (reference sequence). The complete variable domain, with remaining parts taken from reference TRBV19 and TRBJ2-7, reads DGGITQSPKYLFRKEGQNVTLSCEQNLNHDAMYWYRQDPGQGLRLIYYSQIVNDFQKGDIAEGYSVSREKKESFPLTVTSAQKNPTAFYLCASSTIDRVGSYEQYFGPGTRLTVT.

This chain connects TRBV5-1 to TRBJ2-7; perhaps TRBD2 as D (5 bases). Germline V gene data show CDR1 as SGHRS and CDR2 as YFSETQ. Trimming stripped 4 bases from V and 2 bases from J, with 10 bases between. This CDR3 comprises 13 residues. The CDR3 DNA follows: TGCGCCAGCAGCCTCCGGGGTGCCTACGAGCAGTACTTC. Translated: CASSLRGAYEQYF.

J is TRBJ1-5 and V is TRBV30; 7 bases are shared with TRBD1. The CDR3 is 16 amino acids. Germline values: CDR1 GTSNPN, CDR2 SVGIG (reference sequence). With 0 bases clipped from V and 1 base from J, the junction kept 6 bases outside the gene matches. CDR3 bases: TGTGCCTGGAGTGTACCACAGGGGCGAAGCAATCAGCCCCAGCATTTT. Encoded protein: CAWSVPQGRSNQPQHF.

This clone appeared a few times. V is TRBV9 and J is TRBJ1-1, with D perhaps TRBD1 (6 bases). CDR3 size: 13 residues. From germline, CDR1 is SGDLS and CDR2 YYNGEE. V was cut by 5 bases and J by 1 base, with 9 bases left in between. As DNA, the CDR3 is TGTGCCAGCAGTAGACAGGAGAACACTGAAGCTTTCTTT. Translating it yields CASSRQENTEAFF.

This chain joins TRBV5-1 and TRBJ2-1; 14 nucleotides align to TRBD2. With 4 bases clipped from V and 13 bases from J, the junction kept 16 bases outside the gene matches. Germline-derived CDR1 and CDR2 are SGHRS and YFSETQ. This CDR3 contains 17 residues. This CDR3 reads CASSPRSPGLAGEVQFF. DNA for the CDR3: TGCGCCAGCAGCCCTAGATCTCCGGGACTAGCGGGAGAGGTTCAGTTCTTC.

The rearrangement joins TRBV28 to TRBJ2-7; 12 bases are a match to TRBD1. V shed 4 bases, J shed 6 bases, and the junction held 1 base outside the gene matches. This CDR3 comprises 13 residues. Looked up from germline, CDR1 is MDHEN and CDR2 is SYDVKM. This chain's CDR3 is CASSWDRGPEQYF. The CDR3 nucleotides read TGTGCCAGCAGTTGGGACAGGGGGCCCGAGCAGTACTTC.

The chain has TRBV6-5 and TRBJ2-1, with 7 bases lining up with TRBD1. The CDR3 extends over 16 amino acids. Germline trimming cut 0 bases from V and 6 bases from J; bases unmatched to any gene: 8. Germline-derived CDR1 and CDR2 are MNHEY and SVGAGI. CDR3 bases: TGTGCCAGCAGTTACTCCACAGGGGAGAGTAGCAATGAGCAGTTCTTC. This codes for CASSYSTGESSNEQFF.

The J gene is TRBJ2-2, the V gene TRBV4-3; D is perhaps TRBD2 (5 bases). V lost 4 bases and J 1 base, leaving 16 bases between the germline ends. CDR1 is LGHNA and CDR2 is YSLEER in the germline V gene. This CDR3 is 17 amino acids long. DNA of the CDR3: TGCGCCAGCAGCCCGAGAGGCCTAGCAATGAACACCGGGGAGCTGTTTTTT. Protein: CASSPRGLAMNTGELFF.

Worth noting for this clone: The sample has other DNA sequences that encode this CDR3 too. The chain joins TRBV2 to TRBJ2-3; possibly TRBD2 for D (7 bases). The V gene's germline CDR1 is SNHLY and CDR2 FYNNEI. Trimming stripped 8 bases from V and 3 bases from J, with 15 bases between. This CDR3 is 14 amino acids long. CDR3 in amino acids: CASSEGGGTDTQYF. Here the CDR3 DNA reads TGTGCCAGCTCGGAGGGAGGGGGGACAGATACGCAGTATTTT.